A single sample is the source of the 18 T cell receptor beta chains below, sequenced in a study of blood T cell repertoires in COVID-19. Using immunoSEQ multiplex PCR, the repertoire was profiled, and TCRdb retains in-frame clones only, with some absent. In the table there are 200,000 to 250,000 clones, roughly four fifths of which are singletons. The specimen sequenced was PBMCs or T cells enriched from blood (not recorded which). These receptors were taken from a man in his 60s who had recovered from COVID-19.

This clone was seen only a few times. The chain is built from TRBV27 and TRBJ2-5; tentative D call: TRBD2 (5 bases). The V gene's germline CDR1 is MNHEY and CDR2 SMNVEV (reference sequence). Deletions cut 0 bases from V and 2 bases from J, with 16 bases between. CDR3 length equals 17 residues. The CDR3 DNA reads TGTGCCAGCAGTTTATCTTTCGGGGTAGTGGATCAAGAGACCCAGTACTTC. This codes for CASSLSFGVVDQETQYF.

The chain couples TRBV5-1 to TRBJ1-1, with a possible D match to TRBD1 (6 bases). This CDR3 spans 14 amino acids. The germline V and J ends were trimmed by 3 bases and 5 bases, with 14 bases remaining between them. Germline values: CDR1 SGHRS, CDR2 YFSETQ. The CDR3 DNA reads TGCGCCAGCAGCTCAACAGGGTTGGGAACTGAAGCTTTCTTT. Translating it yields CASSSTGLGTEAFF. Full variable domain (missing parts from reference TRBV5-1 and TRBJ1-1): KAGVTQTPRYLIKTRGQQVTLSCSPISGHRSVSWYQQTPGQGLQFLFEYFSETQRNKGNFPGRFSGRQFSNSRSEMNVSTLELGDSALYLCASSSTGLGTEAFFGQGTRLTVV.

The CDR3 is CASSPTRDYAEAFF. CDR3 DNA sequence: TGCGCCAGCAGCCCGACCAGAGACTACGCCGAAGCTTTCTTT. J is TRBJ1-1 and V is TRBV5-1, with unresolved D. The V gene lost 4 bases and the J gene lost 8 bases, with 18 bases spanning the gap. The CDR3 is 14 residues long. Looked up from germline, CDR1 is SGHRS and CDR2 is YFSETQ.

The chain uses TRBV9 and TRBJ2-5; weak D call: TRBD2 (5 bases). The CDR3 totals 14 residues. Germline CDR1 reads SGDLS; CDR2 reads YYNGEE. The V end lost 0 bases, the J end lost 5 bases, and 11 bases lay between the germline ends. The CDR3 region has the DNA TGTGCCAGCAGCGTAGTGGGGAGTGGGGAGACCCAGTACTTC. Translated, it gives CASSVVGSGETQYF.

The CDR3 DNA reads as TGTGCCAGCAGTCTGACTCGGTCCACTGAAGCTTTCTTT. Translation gives CASSLTRSTEAFF. V usage is TRBV12-3 or TRBV12-4 and J usage is TRBJ1-1, with D unclear. Trimming cost V 5 bases and J 4 bases, with 11 bases left between them. The CDR3 has 13 residues.

V and J are TRBV9 and TRBJ2-5, with a tentative D call TRBD1 (5 bases). Trimming pared 0 bases from V and 5 bases from J, leaving 17 bases between. Germline V gene sequence: CDR1 SGDLS, CDR2 YYNGEE. The CDR3 length is 16 residues. The CDR3 here is CASSVDPGNVLETQYF. CDR3 nucleotides: TGTGCCAGCAGCGTAGACCCAGGGAACGTCCTGGAGACCCAGTACTTC. The variable domain in full, with the rest retrieved from reference TRBV9 and TRBJ2-5, is DSGVTQTPKHLITATGQRVTLRCSPRSGDLSVYWYQQSLDQGLQFLIQYYNGEERAKGNILERFSAQQFPDLHSELNLSSLELGDSALYFCASSVDPGNVLETQYFGPGTRLLVL.

The chain recombines TRBV2 with TRBJ1-6, with TRBD1 identical over 7 bases. The CDR3 consists of 14 residues. V shed 6 bases, J shed 5 bases, and the junction held 4 bases outside the gene matches. Germline CDR1 SNHLY, CDR2 FYNNEI. CDR3 amino acids: CASRVGQNNSPLHF. The CDR3 region has the DNA TGTGCCAGCAGGGTGGGACAGAATAATTCACCCCTCCACTTT.

This chain uses TRBV7-2 with TRBJ2-5, with D maybe TRBD2 (6 bases). This CDR3 is 14 amino acids long. The V end lost 4 bases, the J end lost 4 bases, and 13 bases lay between the germline ends. Per the germline V gene, CDR1 is SGHTA and CDR2 is FQGNSA. The CDR3 reads CASSSRTGGETQYF. The DNA of the CDR3 is TGTGCCAGCAGCTCTAGGACCGGGGGAGAGACCCAGTACTTC.

This clone was observed a few times. The chain links TRBV12-3 or TRBV12-4 to TRBJ1-1; TRBD1 is a possible D gene (5 bases). The V and J ends lost 1 base and 8 bases respectively, with 5 bases between them. This CDR3 contains 11 residues. The CDR3 DNA sequence: TGTGCCAGCAGTTTAGAGGGGGAAGCTTTCTTT. It yields the protein CASSLEGEAFF.

This clone was counted a single time. The chain is built from TRBV14 and TRBJ2-2; weak D call: TRBD2 (5 bases). This CDR3 comprises 15 residues. Germline-derived CDR1 and CDR2 are SGHDN and FVKESK. V lost 6 bases and J lost 4, with 15 bases in between. In nucleotides, the CDR3 is TGTGCCAGCAGTCAGACTCGGGGTCCCACCGGGGAGCTGTTTTTT. Translated: CASSQTRGPTGELFF.

The V gene is TRBV3-1 (or the pseudogene TRBV3-2), the J gene TRBJ1-2; weak D call: TRBD1 (6 bases). V gave up 1 base and J gave up 7 bases, with 19 bases separating them. Germline-derived CDR1 and CDR2 are LGHDT and YNNKEL (reference sequence). The CDR3 has 16 amino acids. In nucleotides, the CDR3 is TGTGCCAGCAGCCAAGGGTCAAACAGGGAGATTGGTGGCTACACCTTC. Its protein is CASSQGSNREIGGYTF.

The chain employs TRBV27 and TRBJ1-6, with TRBD1 identical over 7 bases. The CDR3 spans 15 residues. With 5 bases clipped from V and 11 bases from J, the junction kept 12 bases outside the gene matches. The V gene's germline CDR1 is MNHEY and CDR2 SMNVEV (reference sequence). For the CDR3, the DNA is TGTGCCAGCAGTCATTACCGGGACAGTACTGCACCCCTCCACTTT. Protein sequence: CASSHYRDSTAPLHF.

With regard to this clone: A junction end diverges from the germline sequence, so it may reflect a read error. This chain connects TRBV10-3 to TRBJ1-5; no clear D gene. In germline, CDR1 is ENHRY, CDR2 SYGVKD. This CDR3 is built from 13 residues. CDR3 coding DNA: TGTGCCACCAGTTCTCAGCCCGGGCAGCCCCAGCATTTT. This gives the protein CATSSQPGQPQHF.

This clone was seen more than once but under ten times. The CDR3 loop is CATRAVEVPAQYGYTF. The CDR3 DNA reads as TGTGCCACCAGAGCCGTAGAGGTGCCGGCCCAATATGGCTACACCTTC. The V and J genes are TRBV15 and TRBJ1-2; D call uncertain. The CDR3 runs to 16 residues. Germline loops: CDR1 LNHNV, CDR2 YYDKDF (reference sequence). Between the trimmed V and J ends, which lost 6 bases and 5 bases, there was a span of 22 bases.

This clone was counted only a few times. The chain is built from TRBV19 and TRBJ1-5; D is uncertain. CDR3 size: 14 residues. V dropped 0 bases and J dropped 10 bases, with 13 bases sitting between them. The germline V gene encodes CDR1 LNHDA and CDR2 SQIVND (reference sequence). The CDR3 nucleotides are TGTGCCAGTAGTATAGATCGAACCTATCGACCCCAGCATTTT. It encodes CASSIDRTYRPQHF.

The J gene is TRBJ2-2, the V gene TRBV7-2, with D uncertain. V was trimmed by 1 base and J by 3 bases, leaving 12 bases between them. The CDR3 spans 16 residues. Germline CDR1 reads SGHTA; CDR2 reads FQGNSA. The CDR3 bases are TGTGCCAGCAGCTTAGTGGCAGTACGGGACACCGGGGAGCTGTTTTTT. Its translation is CASSLVAVRDTGELFF.

Here the CDR3 reads CASSSGGAGGSPLHF. The CDR3 DNA is TGTGCCAGCAGCTCCGGGGGGGCAGGCGGCTCACCCCTCCACTTT. This chain joins TRBV6-5 and TRBJ1-6; a possible D gene is TRBD1 (6 bases). Germline values: CDR1 MNHEY, CDR2 SVGAGI. This CDR3 has 15 residues. Trimming cost V 6 bases and J 10 bases, with 19 bases left between them.

The chain combines TRBV19 with TRBJ2-1; 11 bases agree with TRBD1. The CDR3 covers 12 residues. Germline V CDR1 and CDR2: LNHDA, SQIVND (reference sequence). V trimming: 8 bases; J trimming: 12 bases; junction bases outside the gene matches: 6. The CDR3 sequence: CASGQGAGGQFF. CDR3 nucleotide sequence: TGTGCCAGTGGACAGGGGGCGGGAGGGCAGTTCTTC.